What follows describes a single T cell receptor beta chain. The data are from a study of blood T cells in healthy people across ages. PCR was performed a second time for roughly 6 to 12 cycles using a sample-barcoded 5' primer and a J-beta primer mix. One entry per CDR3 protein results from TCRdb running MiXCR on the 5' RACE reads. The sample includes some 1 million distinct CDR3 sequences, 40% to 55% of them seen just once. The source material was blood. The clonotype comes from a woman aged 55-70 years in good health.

The CDR3 coding sequence is TGCGCCAGCAGCCAAGAAGGCCACATGGTCATTTCAGATACGCAGTATTTT. Protein sequence: CASSQEGHMVISDTQYF. The rearrangement joins TRBV4-1 to TRBJ2-3; D gene uncertain. CDR3 length equals 17 residues. From germline, CDR1 is MGHRA and CDR2 YSYEKL. Trimming stripped 0 bases from V and 4 bases from J, with 17 bases between.